Following are 6 T cell receptor beta chains from one sample sequenced in a study of beta chain features in type 1 diabetes. Findings of the study overall: Type 1 diabetes patients showed a moderate but significant shortening of TCRB CDR3s in all four CD4+ subsets.

Since all of the isolated RNA was reverse transcribed, expressed TCRB transcripts were what got sequenced. The method was immunoSEQ multiplex PCR; TCRdb's version includes in-frame clones alone and lacks a portion of them. The sample has some 330,000 clones; 10% to 15% are singletons. Their target antigens are unknown. Sequenced material: naive CD4+ T cells from blood. Receptors were obtained from a young woman with type 1 diabetes.

This clone occurred a few times. The chain links TRBV29-1 to TRBJ2-2; TRBD1 agrees at 8 bases. The CDR3 length is 16 residues. Germline-derived CDR1 and CDR2 are SQVTM and ANQGSEA. After removal of 0 bases from V and 1 base from J, the junction contained 4 bases not matched to a gene. For the CDR3, the DNA is TGCAGCGTTGAAGATCTGGGGACAGGGAACACCGGGGAGCTGTTTTTT. This encodes CSVEDLGTGNTGELFF.

The table lists this clone with a few counts. The rearrangement uses TRBV18 and TRBJ2-1; unclear D gene. Trimming shortened V by 5 bases and J by 4 bases, and 9 bases separated the two germline ends. The CDR3 sequence is 13 residues long. CDR1 and CDR2 from the germline V gene are KGHSH and LQKENI. As DNA, the CDR3 is TGTGCCAGCTCATTCCAGTATTACAATGAGCAGTTCTTC. It encodes CASSFQYYNEQFF. Full variable domain (remainder filled in from reference TRBV18 and TRBJ2-1): NAGVMQNPRHLVRRRGQEARLRCSPMKGHSHVYWYRQLPEEGLKFMVYLQKENIIDESGMPKERFSAEFPKEGPSILRIQQVVRGDSAAYFCASSFQYYNEQFFGPGTRLTVL.

This clone was counted between two and nine times. The chain is built from TRBV21-1 and TRBJ2-3; the table's D call TRBD2 went unverified against the DNA. TRBV21-1 is reported as a pseudogene. The CDR3 length is 12 residues. The CDR3 loop is CASSSTSDTQYF. CDR3 in DNA: TGTGCCAGCAGCTCCACTTCGGATACGCAGTATTTT.

This chain connects TRBV7-9 to TRBJ2-1, with 8 bases identical to TRBD2. Losses at the gene ends were 5 bases for V and 5 bases for J; bases not matched to a gene: 11. Germline V gives CDR1 SEHNR, CDR2 FQNEAQ (reference sequence). The CDR3 has 16 amino acids. CDR3 protein: CASSVEQLAAHNEQFF. In DNA form, the CDR3 reads TGTGCCAGCAGCGTAGAGCAACTAGCGGCCCACAATGAGCAGTTCTTC.

This clone was found a few times. The chain joins TRBV30 to TRBJ1-5, with a tentative D call TRBD1 (5 bases). Germline V gene sequence: CDR1 GTSNPN, CDR2 SVGIG (reference sequence). This CDR3 has 13 residues. Trimming took 0 bases from V and 7 from J, leaving 10 bases between them. DNA for the CDR3: TGTGCCTGGAGTGTAACAGGACGGCAGCCCCAGCATTTT. This translates into CAWSVTGRQPQHF.

This clone was counted between two and nine times. V is TRBV10-2 and J is TRBJ1-3; TRBD1 is a possible D gene (5 bases). Germline V lookup: CDR1 WSHSY, CDR2 SAAADI. V lost 2 bases to trimming and J lost 8 bases, with 13 bases between them. The CDR3 runs to 14 residues. This chain's CDR3 is CASSEGMLRDTIYF. CDR3 nucleotide sequence: TGCGCCAGCAGTGAGGGGATGCTCAGGGACACCATATATTTT.